One sample yielded the 21 T cell receptor beta chains listed below, sequenced in a study of identical twins. TCRdb passed the 5' RACE reads through MiXCR, listing each CDR3 protein once. The profile shows 750,000 to 950,000 distinct CDR3 sequences, roughly 12% of them singletons. The same sample was also studied in work on yellow fever vaccine responses in identical twins.

The sequenced sample was PBMCs. Receptors originate from a woman aged 18-29 years in good health.

The table lists this clonotype with many counts. CDR3 sequence (DNA): TGTGCCACCAGTGATGGGGGCCCGCCCTACGAGCAGTACTTC. As protein: CATSDGGPPYEQYF. This chain connects TRBV24-1 to TRBJ2-7, with D maybe TRBD1 (6 bases). The CDR3 is 14 amino acids. The V and J ends lost 3 bases and 2 bases respectively, with 10 bases between them. Germline V gives CDR1 KGHDR, CDR2 SFDVKD.

This clonotype was seen a handful of times. The chain links TRBV3-1 to TRBJ2-5; D may be TRBD2 (6 bases). The CDR3 loop spans 15 amino acids. The V and J ends lost 7 bases and 5 bases respectively, with 20 bases between them. The germline CDR1 and CDR2 sequences are LGHDT and YNNKEL (reference sequence). The CDR3 is CASTKRREHRETQYF. The DNA for the CDR3 is TGTGCCAGCACCAAAAGGAGGGAACATCGGGAGACCCAGTACTTC.

This clonotype has a count of ten or more. The V and J genes are TRBV12-3 or TRBV12-4 and TRBJ2-3; 8 nucleotides match TRBD2. The CDR3 covers 15 residues. V shed 2 bases and J 2 bases; nucleotides not matched to a gene: 3. In DNA form, the CDR3 reads TGTGCCAGCAGTTTACGGGGGGGGGCCACAGATACGCAGTATTTT. Residues: CASSLRGGATDTQYF.

The J gene is TRBJ2-3, the V gene TRBV6-5; a possible D gene is TRBD2 (7 bases). The V and J ends lost 2 bases and 3 bases respectively, with 12 bases between them. This CDR3 region has 15 residues. From germline, CDR1 is MNHEY and CDR2 SVGAGI. The CDR3 sequence: CASSYGGGLTDTQYF. The CDR3 DNA sequence: TGTGCCAGCAGTTACGGGGGGGGCTTGACAGATACGCAGTATTTT.

The sample holds many counts of this clonotype. CDR3 DNA: TGTGCCAGCAGCTTAGAGGACGGTTCCTACAATGAGCAGTTCTTC. Translated: CASSLEDGSYNEQFF. The V call is TRBV7-9, the J call TRBJ2-1; D ambiguous. There are 15 residues in the CDR3. Germline CDR1 is SEHNR and CDR2 is FQNEAQ (reference sequence). The V gene lost 1 base and the J gene lost 1 base, with 8 bases spanning the gap.

This clonotype turned up a few times. This chain uses TRBV29-1 with TRBJ2-2; maybe TRBD1 (6 bases). CDR1 and CDR2 (germline): SQVTM, ANQGSEA. CDR3 length: 13 amino acids. The V gene lost 6 bases and the J gene lost 6 bases, with 14 bases spanning the gap. The CDR3 spells CSVRTVSPGELFF. The CDR3 DNA follows: TGCAGCGTCAGGACAGTTTCTCCCGGGGAGCTGTTTTTT.

The V call is TRBV7-9, the J call TRBJ2-3; 9 bases align to TRBD2. The V gene end was trimmed by 6 bases and the J gene end by 3 bases; junction bases not matched to a gene: 7. Germline values: CDR1 SEHNR, CDR2 FQNEAQ (reference sequence). This CDR3 has 15 residues. CDR3 protein: CASRIAGGPTDTQYF. Written as DNA, the CDR3 is TGTGCCAGCAGGATCGCGGGAGGGCCTACAGATACGCAGTATTTT.

The J gene is TRBJ2-5, the V gene TRBV10-3, with 9 positions matching TRBD1. The CDR3 spans 14 residues. Trimming at V came to 10 bases and at J to 2 bases, leaving 8 bases not matched to a gene. CDR1 and CDR2 from the germline V gene are ENHRY and SYGVKD. In nucleotides, the CDR3 is TGTGCCACCTCTCCGGGACAGGGTCAAGAGACCCAGTACTTC. Its protein product is CATSPGQGQETQYF.

This clonotype has just a few counts. The rearrangement links TRBV4-1 to TRBJ2-7; the match to TRBD2 covers 7 bases. Trimming cost V 5 bases and J 4 bases; bases outside gene matches: 11. CDR3 length equals 15 residues. CDR1 and CDR2 from the germline V gene are MGHRA and YSYEKL. CDR3 sequence: CASSVYETSSYEQYF. CDR3 nucleotide sequence: TGCGCCAGCAGCGTGTACGAGACTAGCAGTTACGAGCAGTACTTC.

This chain connects TRBV21-1 to TRBJ2-3; the tabulated D call, TRBD1, remains unverified against the DNA. TRBV21-1 is flagged as a pseudogene. CDR3 length equals 13 residues. The CDR3 sequence: CASSKWGGATQYF. CDR3 in DNA: TGTGCCAGCAGCAAATGGGGGGGCGCTACGCAGTATTTT.

This clonotype turned up a few times. The chain uses TRBV20-1 and TRBJ2-2; 14 bases are a match to TRBD2. The CDR3 covers 19 residues. After removal of 3 bases from V and 5 bases from J, the junction contained 14 bases not matched to a gene. The germline CDR1 and CDR2 sequences are DFQATT and SNEGSKA (reference sequence). The CDR3 nucleotides read TGCAGTGCTAGCGCCTACGGGACTAGCGGGGGCCCGGGTACCGGGGAGCTGTTTTTT. Encoded protein: CSASAYGTSGGPGTGELFF.

This clonotype was detected a few times. The chain couples TRBV7-8 to TRBJ2-1, with D perhaps matching TRBD1 (5 bases). Germline loops: CDR1 SGHVS, CDR2 FQNEAQ. This CDR3 has 14 residues. Trimming cost V 3 bases and J 8 bases, with 14 bases left between them. The DNA for the CDR3 is TGTGCCAGCAGCTTGCGGCAGGGCGGTCATGAGCAGTTCTTC. As protein: CASSLRQGGHEQFF.

The gene calls are TRBV5-1 and TRBJ2-6, with TRBD2 as a possible D gene (6 bases). This CDR3 contains 20 residues. Germline lookup yields CDR1 SGHRS and CDR2 YFSETQ. V shed 0 bases and J shed 1 base, with 20 bases lying between them. The CDR3 spells CASSLGRGLDYKSGANVLTF. The CDR3 DNA is TGCGCCAGCAGCTTGGGGAGGGGCCTAGACTACAAGTCTGGGGCCAACGTCCTGACTTTC.

This chain links TRBV7-6 with TRBJ2-1; D gene uncertain. The ends were cut back, 2 bases at V and 5 bases at J, with 7 bases in the middle. Germline CDR1 SGHVS, CDR2 FNYEAQ. The CDR3 is made up of 13 amino acids. The CDR3 nucleotides are TGTGCCAGCAGCTTATTCCGGCACAATGAGCAGTTCTTC. It yields the protein CASSLFRHNEQFF.

This clonotype was observed a few times. The V call is TRBV2, the J call TRBJ2-2, with 8 positions matching TRBD2. V was clipped by 7 bases and J by 5 bases; unmatched bases: 9. Germline V gene sequence: CDR1 SNHLY, CDR2 FYNNEI. The CDR3 totals 15 residues. The CDR3 spells CASIVITSGTGELFF. The CDR3 DNA reads as TGTGCCAGCATTGTGATAACTAGCGGTACCGGGGAGCTGTTTTTT.

At least ten counts were recorded for this clonotype. The CDR3 DNA follows: TGCAGTGCTAGAGGTCCTAATGAAAAACTGTTTTTT. This sequence encodes CSARGPNEKLFF. The chain carries TRBV20-1 and TRBJ1-4; D is uncertain. The germline V gene has CDR1 DFQATT and CDR2 SNEGSKA (reference sequence). This CDR3 contains 12 residues. V lost 1 base and J 3 bases, leaving 3 bases between the germline ends.

This clonotype was seen a handful of times. The chain carries TRBV11-2 and TRBJ2-6, with TRBD1 matching 7 bases. After removal of 5 bases from V and 4 bases from J, the junction contained 11 bases not matched to a gene. This CDR3 region has 17 residues. Germline-derived CDR1 and CDR2 are SGHAT and FQNNGV. CDR3 sequence (DNA): TGTGCCAGCAGCCCCGGGACAGCCTACGGCGGGGCCAACGTCCTGACTTTC. Residues: CASSPGTAYGGANVLTF.

This chain joins TRBV9 and TRBJ2-3; TRBD2 is a possible D gene (6 bases). The CDR3 extends over 15 amino acids. CDR1 is SGDLS, CDR2 YYNGEE, per germline. Trimming stripped 3 bases from V and 6 bases from J, with 17 bases between. The CDR3 protein is CASSAVLGGGDTQYF. For the CDR3, the DNA is TGTGCCAGCAGCGCCGTACTCGGGGGTGGGGATACGCAGTATTTT.

This clonotype was counted a few times. The V gene is TRBV12-3 or TRBV12-4, the J gene TRBJ2-5; 8 bases line up with TRBD1. The CDR3 has 15 residues. Unmatched junction bases numbered 9, after V lost 4 bases and J lost 5 bases. The CDR3 DNA is TGTGCCAGCAGTTGGCGTGGCAGGGGGCTCGAGACCCAGTACTTC. It is translated as CASSWRGRGLETQYF.

The gene calls are TRBV20-1 and TRBJ2-2; D possibly matches TRBD1 or TRBD2 (5 bases each). Germline V CDR1 and CDR2: DFQATT, SNEGSKA (reference sequence). V lost 6 bases and J 3 bases, leaving 17 bases between the germline ends. The CDR3 consists of 15 residues. CDR3 in DNA: TGCAGTGCCCTTCAGGGAGTAGAGGACACCGGGGAGCTGTTTTTT. Translating it yields CSALQGVEDTGELFF.

The chain uses TRBV12-3 or TRBV12-4 and TRBJ2-3; tentative D call: TRBD2 (5 bases). V was shortened by 2 bases and J by 6 bases, with 12 bases between the two germline ends. The CDR3 is made up of 14 amino acids. The CDR3 DNA is TGTGCCAGCAGTTTAATCCCCACGGGGGATACGCAGTATTTT. Protein: CASSLIPTGDTQYF.